The rows below give T cell receptor beta chains drawn from one sample of a study of post-analysis software for immune sequencing data. TCRdb processed the PCR reads anew with MiXCR; each CDR3 protein has one entry. The sample has about 200,000 distinct CDR3 sequences, 29% seen once. The specimen sequenced was blood. The receptors were sampled from a girl aged 2-17 years with multiple sclerosis. The CDR3 runs from the conserved cysteine through the conserved F or W. A D gene is named only where the DNA matches it firmly. Clone size is given for some rows only: seen once, a few or many times, or a class if the clone is expanded.

cdr3_nt | cdr3_aa | d_call | j_call | v_call | clone_size
TGTGCCATCAGTGACCAGGTGAACACTGAAGCTTTCTTT | CAISDQVNTEAFF | - | TRBJ1-1 | TRBV10-3 | few
TGTGCCAGCAGTTATTCGTTTGTTTCACTCGTGAACACTGAAGCTTTCTTT | CASSYSFVSLVNTEAFF | - | TRBJ1-1 | TRBV6-5 | many
TGTGCCAGCAGCCAGCACAGGGAGAACACTGAAGCTTTCTTT | CASSQHRENTEAFF | - | TRBJ1-1 | TRBV4-2 | few
TGCAGTGCTCGTGACAGGGTGACGAACACTGAAGCTTTCTTT | CSARDRVTNTEAFF | TRBD1 | TRBJ1-1 | TRBV20-1 | few
TGTGCCAGCAGCCAAGCCCCACAGGGGAGCAATCAGCCCCAGCATTTT | CASSQAPQGSNQPQHF | TRBD1 | TRBJ1-5 | TRBV3-1 | -
TGTGCCAGCAGCCAAACGACGGTTAACTATGGCTACACCTTC | CASSQTTVNYGYTF | - | TRBJ1-2 | TRBV11-2 | few
TGCAGTGTTGAGACTAGCGGGGGGTTGTGGGAGCAGTACTTC | CSVETSGGLWEQYF | TRBD2 | TRBJ2-5 | TRBV20-1 | -
TGTGCCAGCAGCGTAGGTAATTGGGGCTTGGAAAACATTCAGTACTTC | CASSVGNWGLENIQYF | - | TRBJ2-4 | TRBV9 | many
TGTGCCAGCAGTTCCGTGTTGGCTAATGAAAAACTGTTTTTT | CASSSVLANEKLFF | - | TRBJ1-4 | TRBV12-3/TRBV12-4 | -
TGCGCCAGCAGCTTGGGAGACAGGGATAACAATGAGCAGTTCTTC | CASSLGDRDNNEQFF | TRBD1 | TRBJ2-1 | TRBV5-1 | many
TGTGCCAGCTCACCAGCCGGGCCCCCTTACAGAGCTAACTATGGCTACACCTTC | CASSPAGPPYRANYGYTF | - | TRBJ1-2 | TRBV18 | -
TGTGCCAGCAGCCAAGACCGGACCGTGCTTTATGGCTACACCTTC | CASSQDRTVLYGYTF | - | TRBJ1-2 | TRBV14 | -
TGCAGTGCTAGAGTCCCTAGCGGGAGGGCCGGGTACAATGAGCAGTTCTTC | CSARVPSGRAGYNEQFF | TRBD2 | TRBJ2-1 | TRBV20-1 | few
TGCAGCGCTTTACCGGGACAGGGGTTGAGTGGCTACACCTTC | CSALPGQGLSGYTF | TRBD1 | TRBJ1-2 | TRBV29-1 | many
TGTGCCAGCAGCCAAGGACAGGGGACCTACGAGCAGTACTTC | CASSQGQGTYEQYF | TRBD1 | TRBJ2-7 | TRBV3-1 | -
TGTGCCAGCAGATTAGAGGGGACGAACACTGAAGCTTTCTTT | CASRLEGTNTEAFF | - | TRBJ1-1 | TRBV6-5 | -
TGTGCCAGCAGTTTAGCGGGACAGGGGACAGAAAAACTGTTTTTT | CASSLAGQGTEKLFF | TRBD1 | TRBJ1-4 | TRBV28 | few
TGTGCCAGCAGTTACGGGGACAGGAACTATGGCTACACCTTC | CASSYGDRNYGYTF | TRBD1 | TRBJ1-2 | TRBV6-5 | many
TGTGCCAGTTCAGTCCAAGAGGCCCAGTACTTC | CASSVQEAQYF | - | TRBJ2-5 | TRBV4-2 | -
TGCGCCAGCAGCTTGGAGTTGGGGTCTGAAGCTTTCTTT | CASSLELGSEAFF | - | TRBJ1-1 | TRBV5-1 | few
TGTGCCAGCAGTTTAGAGTCAGATCGGGGTGAGCAGTTCTTC | CASSLESDRGEQFF | - | TRBJ2-1 | TRBV12-3/TRBV12-4 | -
TGCAGTGCTAGAGATCCCGGGGGTAGCGGGGCAAATGAGCAGTACTTC | CSARDPGGSGANEQYF | TRBD2 | TRBJ2-7 | TRBV20-1 | -
TGTGCCAGCAGTTACCTGGGACACGGGACCCAGTACTTC | CASSYLGHGTQYF | - | TRBJ2-5 | TRBV6-6 | many
TGTGCCAGCAGCTTGGGGACAGCGGCAGGTGAAAAACTGTTTTTT | CASSLGTAAGEKLFF | TRBD1 | TRBJ1-4 | TRBV7-9 | few
TGTGCCAGCAGCCAAGATTGGGGAGCGGGAGGCGTGAACGAGCAGTACTTC | CASSQDWGAGGVNEQYF | TRBD2 | TRBJ2-7 | TRBV4-2 | many
TGTGCCAGCAGTATAGGACTACCCGCCGGGGCTGGGGCCAACGTCCTGACTTTC | CASSIGLPAGAGANVLTF | - | TRBJ2-6 | TRBV28 | many
TGTGCCAGCTCACAACCTGGAGGGAGTGAAGCTTTCTTT | CASSQPGGSEAFF | - | TRBJ1-1 | TRBV18 | -
TGTGCCAGCAGCCGGGGGGCCGGGTCCTACAATGAGCAGTTCTTC | CASSRGAGSYNEQFF | - | TRBJ2-1 | TRBV3-1 | few
TGCGCCAGCAGCTCGGGGACAAGACAAGAGACCCAGTACTTC | CASSSGTRQETQYF | - | TRBJ2-5 | TRBV5-1 | few
TGTGCCAGCAGTTCTAACCGGGGTTTGGATGGCTACACCTTC | CASSSNRGLDGYTF | - | TRBJ1-2 | TRBV28 | -
TGTGCCAGCACCTCTTGGGCAAACAGTGCCTACGAGCAGTACTTC | CASTSWANSAYEQYF | - | TRBJ2-7 | TRBV6-1 | many
TGTGCCATCACCCGAGCGGGGACCACAGATACGCAGTATTTT | CAITRAGTTDTQYF | TRBD2 | TRBJ2-3 | TRBV10-3 | few
TGTGCCTGGAGTGTGGACAGGGGGTCCGAGCAGTACTTC | CAWSVDRGSEQYF | TRBD1 | TRBJ2-7 | TRBV30 | -
TGCAGTGCTAGCCCCAGAGACACTGAAGCTTTCTTT | CSASPRDTEAFF | - | TRBJ1-1 | TRBV20-1 | -
TGTGCCAGCATGATCGGGGGATACCAAGAGACCCAGTACTTC | CASMIGGYQETQYF | - | TRBJ2-5 | TRBV5-6 | many
TGTGCCAGCTCCCCGGGACAGGGCTCCAATCAGCCCCAGCATTTT | CASSPGQGSNQPQHF | TRBD1 | TRBJ1-5 | TRBV2 | -
TGTGCCAGCAGCTCCGTCGGGACTAGCGGAAACAATGAGCAGTTCTTC | CASSSVGTSGNNEQFF | TRBD2 | TRBJ2-1 | TRBV7-3 | -
TGCGCCAGCAGCTTGGACAGAGGGAACACTGAGCAGTTCTTC | CASSLDRGNTEQFF | - | TRBJ2-1 | TRBV5-1 | -
TGTGCCAGCAACCCTCCGGGACGGTGGGAGACCCAGTACTTC | CASNPPGRWETQYF | - | TRBJ2-5 | TRBV28 | many
TGCGCCAGCAGCTTGGCAACCCGAGGGGGCGGCACAGATACGCAGTATTTT | CASSLATRGGGTDTQYF | TRBD1 | TRBJ2-3 | TRBV5-1 | many
TGCGCCAGCAGCCCCAAGGGGGGGGCCTGGTATGGCTACACCTTC | CASSPKGGAWYGYTF | - | TRBJ1-2 | TRBV4-1 | many
TGCAGCGTTGAAGATCGGACTAGCGGAGCCTACGAGCAGTACTTC | CSVEDRTSGAYEQYF | TRBD2 | TRBJ2-7 | TRBV29-1 | -
TGTGCCAGCAGTTTAGACAACCGGGGCAATCAGCCCCAGCATTTT | CASSLDNRGNQPQHF | - | TRBJ1-5 | TRBV28 | -
TGTGCCAGCCTAAGCCGGGACAGGGGGAACACCGGGGAGCTGTTTTTT | CASLSRDRGNTGELFF | TRBD1 | TRBJ2-2 | TRBV6-2/TRBV6-3 | -
TGTGCCAGCGCCGGATCGACAGGGGGTTCTCCCTACGAGCAGTACTTC | CASAGSTGGSPYEQYF | TRBD1 | TRBJ2-7 | TRBV18 | many
TGTGCCAGCTCACCACAACAGGGGGTCGAGCAGTACTTC | CASSPQQGVEQYF | TRBD1 | TRBJ2-7 | TRBV18 | many
TGTGCCAGCAGCCAAGAGGGACAGTTAACCAACTATGGCTACACCTTC | CASSQEGQLTNYGYTF | TRBD1 | TRBJ1-2 | TRBV4-2 | -
TGTGCCAGCACAGGCCCCAAACCTGGAATTGAGCAGTTCTTC | CASTGPKPGIEQFF | - | TRBJ2-1 | TRBV6-2/TRBV6-3 | many